This T cell receptor beta chain was recorded in a study of regulatory and conventional T cells in RAG deficiency. Measured with immunoSEQ multiplex PCR; TCRdb has only the in-frame clones, and not every one. This sample yields 34,000 or so clones, of which 70% to 90% are seen a single time; roughly 15% belongs to the top ten. The CDR3 runs 15 residues. V was trimmed by 0 bases and J by 5 bases, leaving 14 bases between them. CDR1 and CDR2 from the germline V gene are SGDLS and YYNGEE. The same sample was also used in a study of regulatory T cells. That publication notes: Primers: 52 TRBV forward and 13 TRBJ reverse. In patients, unique TRB V-J pairs were restricted and V/J usage skewed, especially in Tregs.

The clonotype comes from a human donor in good health. The chain recombines TRBV9 with TRBJ1-1, with D perhaps TRBD1 (5 bases). The sequencing sample was made of CD8+ T cells sorted from blood. The CDR3 nucleotides read TGTGCCAGCAGCGTAGACGGCAGGGAGTATACTGAAGCTTTCTTT. Translating it yields CASSVDGREYTEAFF.